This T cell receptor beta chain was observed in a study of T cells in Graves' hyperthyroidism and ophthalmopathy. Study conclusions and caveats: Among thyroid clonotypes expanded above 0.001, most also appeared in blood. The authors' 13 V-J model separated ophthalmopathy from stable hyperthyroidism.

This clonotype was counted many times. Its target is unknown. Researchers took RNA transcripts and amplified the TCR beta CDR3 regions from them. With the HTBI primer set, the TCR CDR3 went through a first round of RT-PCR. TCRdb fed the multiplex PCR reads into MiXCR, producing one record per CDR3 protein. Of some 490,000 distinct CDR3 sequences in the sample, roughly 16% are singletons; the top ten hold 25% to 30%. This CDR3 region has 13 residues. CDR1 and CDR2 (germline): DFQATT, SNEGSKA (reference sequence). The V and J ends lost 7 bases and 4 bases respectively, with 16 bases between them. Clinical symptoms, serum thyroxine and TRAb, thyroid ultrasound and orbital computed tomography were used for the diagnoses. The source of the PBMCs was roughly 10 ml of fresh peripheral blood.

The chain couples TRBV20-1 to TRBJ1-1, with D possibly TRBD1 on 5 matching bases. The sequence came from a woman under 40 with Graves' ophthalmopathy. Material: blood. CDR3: CSVGRGGGTEAFF. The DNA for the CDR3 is TGCAGTGTTGGAAGGGGCGGTGGCACTGAAGCTTTCTTT.